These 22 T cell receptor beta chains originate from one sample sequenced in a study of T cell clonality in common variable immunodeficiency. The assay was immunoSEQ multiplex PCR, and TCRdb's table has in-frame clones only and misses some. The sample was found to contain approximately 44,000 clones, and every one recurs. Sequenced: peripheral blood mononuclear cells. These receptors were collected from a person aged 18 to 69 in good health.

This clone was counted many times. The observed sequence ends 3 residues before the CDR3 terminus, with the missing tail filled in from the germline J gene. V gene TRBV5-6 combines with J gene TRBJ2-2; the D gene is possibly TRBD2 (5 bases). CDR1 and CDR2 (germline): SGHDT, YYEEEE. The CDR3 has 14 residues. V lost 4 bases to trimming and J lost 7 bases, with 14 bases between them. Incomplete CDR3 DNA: TGTGCCAGCAGCCCTATCGAGGGTGACGGGGAG. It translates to CASSPIEGDGE. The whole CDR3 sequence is CASSPIEGDGELFF. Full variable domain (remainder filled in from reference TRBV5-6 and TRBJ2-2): DAGVTQSPTHLIKTRGQQVTLRCSPKSGHDTVSWYQQALGQGPQFIFQYYEEEERQRGNFPDRFSGHQFPNYSSELNVNALLLGDSALYLCASSPIEGDGELFFGEGSRLTVL.

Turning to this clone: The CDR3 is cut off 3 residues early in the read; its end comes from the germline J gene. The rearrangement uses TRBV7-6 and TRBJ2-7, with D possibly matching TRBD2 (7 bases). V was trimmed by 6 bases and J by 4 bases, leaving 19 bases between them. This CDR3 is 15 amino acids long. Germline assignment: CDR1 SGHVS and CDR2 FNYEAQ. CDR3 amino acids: CASSPGGGGLYEQYF. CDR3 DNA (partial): TGTGCCAGCAGTCCCGGAGGGGGGGGCCTTTACGAG.

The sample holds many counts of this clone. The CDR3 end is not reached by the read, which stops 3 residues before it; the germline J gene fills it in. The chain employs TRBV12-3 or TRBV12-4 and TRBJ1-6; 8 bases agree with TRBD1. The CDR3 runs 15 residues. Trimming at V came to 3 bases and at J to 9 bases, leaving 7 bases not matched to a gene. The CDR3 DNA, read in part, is TGTGCCAGCAGTTTTGGCAGGGGGCGGATTTCACCC. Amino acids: CASSFGRGRISP. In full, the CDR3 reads CASSFGRGRISPLHF.

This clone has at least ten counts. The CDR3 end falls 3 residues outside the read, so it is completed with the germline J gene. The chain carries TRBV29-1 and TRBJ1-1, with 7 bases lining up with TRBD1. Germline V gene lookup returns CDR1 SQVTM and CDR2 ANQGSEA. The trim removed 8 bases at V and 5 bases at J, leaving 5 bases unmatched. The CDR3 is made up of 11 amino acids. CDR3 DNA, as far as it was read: TGCAGCTCAGCAGGGGGTACTGAA. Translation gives CSSAGGTE. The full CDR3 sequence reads CSSAGGTEAFF.

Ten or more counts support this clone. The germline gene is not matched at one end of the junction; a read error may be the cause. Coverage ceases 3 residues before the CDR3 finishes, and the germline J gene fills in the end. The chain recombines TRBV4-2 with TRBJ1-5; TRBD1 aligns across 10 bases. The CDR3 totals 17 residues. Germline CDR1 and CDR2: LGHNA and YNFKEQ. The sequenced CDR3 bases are TGCGCCAGCAGCCAAGATAGGGGTGACAGGGGGCTTCAGCCC. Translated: CASSQDRGDRGLQP. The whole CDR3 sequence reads CASSQDRGDRGLQPQHF.

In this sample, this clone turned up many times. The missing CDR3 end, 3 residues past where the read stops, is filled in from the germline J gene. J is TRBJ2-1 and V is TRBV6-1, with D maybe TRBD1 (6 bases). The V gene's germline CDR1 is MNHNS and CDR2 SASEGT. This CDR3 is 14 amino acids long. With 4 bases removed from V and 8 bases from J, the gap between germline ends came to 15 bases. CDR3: CASSASSNRDEQFF. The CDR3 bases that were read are TGTGCCAGCAGTGCCTCCTCCAACAGGGATGAG.

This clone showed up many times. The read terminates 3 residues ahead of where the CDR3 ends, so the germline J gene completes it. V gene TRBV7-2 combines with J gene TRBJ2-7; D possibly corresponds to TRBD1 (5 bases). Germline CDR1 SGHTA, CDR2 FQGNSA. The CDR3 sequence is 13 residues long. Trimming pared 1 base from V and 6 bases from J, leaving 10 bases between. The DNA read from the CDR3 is TGTGCCAGCAGCTTAGGGCGGACAACCGAG. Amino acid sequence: CASSLGRTTE. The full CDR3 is CASSLGRTTEQYF.

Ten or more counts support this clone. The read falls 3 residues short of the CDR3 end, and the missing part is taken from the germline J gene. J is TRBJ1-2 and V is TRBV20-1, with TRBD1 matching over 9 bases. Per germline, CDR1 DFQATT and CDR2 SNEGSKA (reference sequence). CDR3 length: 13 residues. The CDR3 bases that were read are TGCACCCCGAATCCGACAGGGGGTGGTGGC. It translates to CTPNPTGGGG. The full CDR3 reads CTPNPTGGGGYTF.

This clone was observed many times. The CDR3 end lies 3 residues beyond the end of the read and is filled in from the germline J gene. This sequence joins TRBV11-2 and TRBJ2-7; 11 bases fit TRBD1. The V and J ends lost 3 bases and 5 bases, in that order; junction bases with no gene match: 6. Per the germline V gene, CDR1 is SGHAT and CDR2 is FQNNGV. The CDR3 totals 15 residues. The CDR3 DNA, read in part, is TGTGCCAGCAGCTTGGGGACAGGGGGTCTCAACGAG. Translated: CASSLGTGGLNE. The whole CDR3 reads CASSLGTGGLNEQYF.

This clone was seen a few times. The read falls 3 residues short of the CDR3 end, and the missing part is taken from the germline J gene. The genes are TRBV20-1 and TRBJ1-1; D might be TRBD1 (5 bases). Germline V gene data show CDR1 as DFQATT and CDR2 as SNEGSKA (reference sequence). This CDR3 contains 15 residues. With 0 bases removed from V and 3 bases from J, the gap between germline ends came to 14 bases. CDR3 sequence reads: CSARDRKGKDTEAFF. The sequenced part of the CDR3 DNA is TGCAGTGCTAGAGATCGGAAGGGGAAGGACACTGAA.

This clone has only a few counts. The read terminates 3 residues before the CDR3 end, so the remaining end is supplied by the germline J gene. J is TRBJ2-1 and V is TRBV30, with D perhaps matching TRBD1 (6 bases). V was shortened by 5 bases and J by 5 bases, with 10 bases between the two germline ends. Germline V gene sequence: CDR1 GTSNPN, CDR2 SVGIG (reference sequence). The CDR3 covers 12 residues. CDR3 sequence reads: CAWGGLNNEQFF. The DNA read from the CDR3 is TGTGCCTGGGGGGGCCTAAACAATGAG.

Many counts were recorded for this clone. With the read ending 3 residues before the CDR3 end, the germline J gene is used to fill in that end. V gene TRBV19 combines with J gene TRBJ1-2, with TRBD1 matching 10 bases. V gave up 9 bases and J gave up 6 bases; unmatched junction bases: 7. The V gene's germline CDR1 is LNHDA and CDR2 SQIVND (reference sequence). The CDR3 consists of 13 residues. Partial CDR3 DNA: TGTGCCAGCGTCGACAGGGGGCGCGATGGC. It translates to CASVDRGRDG. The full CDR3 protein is CASVDRGRDGYTF. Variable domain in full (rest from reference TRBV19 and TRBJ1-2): DGGITQSPKYLFRKEGQNVTLSCEQNLNHDAMYWYRQDPGQGLRLIYYSQIVNDFQKGDIAEGYSVSREKKESFPLTVTSAQKNPTAFYLCASVDRGRDGYTFGSGTRLTVV.

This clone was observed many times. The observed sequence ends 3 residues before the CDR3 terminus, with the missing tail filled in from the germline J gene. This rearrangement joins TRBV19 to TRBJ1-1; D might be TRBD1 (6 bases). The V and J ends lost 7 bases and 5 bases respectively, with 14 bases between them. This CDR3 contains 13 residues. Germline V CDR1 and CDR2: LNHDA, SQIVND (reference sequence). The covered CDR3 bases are TGTGCCAGTACCCAGGGGATTCGGACTGAA. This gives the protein CASTQGIRTE. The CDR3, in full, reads CASTQGIRTEAFF.

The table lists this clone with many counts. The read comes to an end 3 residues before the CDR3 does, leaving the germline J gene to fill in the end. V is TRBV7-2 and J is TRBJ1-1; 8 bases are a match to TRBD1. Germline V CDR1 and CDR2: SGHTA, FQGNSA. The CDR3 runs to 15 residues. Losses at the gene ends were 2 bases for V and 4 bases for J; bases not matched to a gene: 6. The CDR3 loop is CASSLTGQVGTEAFF. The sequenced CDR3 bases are TGTGCCAGCAGCTTAACGGGACAGGTGGGCACTGAA.

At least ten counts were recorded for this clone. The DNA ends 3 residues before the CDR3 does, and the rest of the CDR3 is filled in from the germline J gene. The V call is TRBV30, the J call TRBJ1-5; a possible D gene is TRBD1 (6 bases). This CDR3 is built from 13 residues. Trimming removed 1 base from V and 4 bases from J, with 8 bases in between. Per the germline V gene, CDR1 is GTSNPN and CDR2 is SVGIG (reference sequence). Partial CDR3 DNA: TGTGCCTGGAGTGGACAGGCTAATCAGCCC. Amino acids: CAWSGQANQP. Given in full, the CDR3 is CAWSGQANQPQHF.

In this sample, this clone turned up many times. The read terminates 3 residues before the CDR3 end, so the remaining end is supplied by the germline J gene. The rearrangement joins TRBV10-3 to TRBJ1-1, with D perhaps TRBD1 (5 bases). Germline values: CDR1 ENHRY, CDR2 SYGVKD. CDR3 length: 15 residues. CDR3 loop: CAISEGQGATGEAFF. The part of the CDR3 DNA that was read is TGTGCCATCAGTGAGGGGCAAGGGGCGACGGGAGAA.

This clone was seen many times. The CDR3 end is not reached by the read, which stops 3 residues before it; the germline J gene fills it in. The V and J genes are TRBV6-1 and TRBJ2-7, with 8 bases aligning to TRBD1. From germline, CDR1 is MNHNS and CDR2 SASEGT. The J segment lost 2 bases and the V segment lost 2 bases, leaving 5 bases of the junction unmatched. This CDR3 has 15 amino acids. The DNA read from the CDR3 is TGTGCCAGCAGTGAATCCGACAGGGGCCCCTACGAG. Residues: CASSESDRGPYE. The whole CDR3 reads CASSESDRGPYEQYF.

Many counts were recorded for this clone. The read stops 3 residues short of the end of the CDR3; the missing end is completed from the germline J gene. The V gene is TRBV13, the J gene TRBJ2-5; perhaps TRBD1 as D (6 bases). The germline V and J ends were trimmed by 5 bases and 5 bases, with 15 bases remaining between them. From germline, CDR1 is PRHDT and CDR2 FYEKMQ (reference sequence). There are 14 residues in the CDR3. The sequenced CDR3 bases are TGTGCCAGCAGCCTCTATGGGGGCCTCGAGACC. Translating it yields CASSLYGGLET. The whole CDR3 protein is CASSLYGGLETQYF. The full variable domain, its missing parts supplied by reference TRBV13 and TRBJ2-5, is AAGVIQSPRHLIKEKRETATLKCYPIPRHDTVYWYQQGPGQDPQFLISFYEKMQSDKGSIPDRFSAQQFSDYHSELNMSSLELGDSALYFCASSLYGGLETQYFGPGTRLLVL.

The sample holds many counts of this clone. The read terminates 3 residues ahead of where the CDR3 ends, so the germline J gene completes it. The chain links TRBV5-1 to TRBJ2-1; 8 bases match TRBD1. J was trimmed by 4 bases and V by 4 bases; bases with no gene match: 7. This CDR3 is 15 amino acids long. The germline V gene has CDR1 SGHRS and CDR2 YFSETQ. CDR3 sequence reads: CASSARQGPYNEQFF. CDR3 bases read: TGCGCCAGCAGCGCTAGACAGGGGCCTTACAATGAG. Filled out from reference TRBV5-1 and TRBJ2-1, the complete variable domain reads KAGVTQTPRYLIKTRGQQVTLSCSPISGHRSVSWYQQTPGQGLQFLFEYFSETQRNKGNFPGRFSGRQFSNSRSEMNVSTLELGDSALYLCASSARQGPYNEQFFGPGTRLTVL.

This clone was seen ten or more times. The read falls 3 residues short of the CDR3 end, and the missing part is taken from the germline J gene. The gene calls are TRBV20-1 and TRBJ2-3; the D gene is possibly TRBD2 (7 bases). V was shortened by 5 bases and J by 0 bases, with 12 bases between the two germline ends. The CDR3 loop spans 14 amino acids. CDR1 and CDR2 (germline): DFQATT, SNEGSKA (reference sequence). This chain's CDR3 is CSASGRGSTDTQYF. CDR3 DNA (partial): TGCAGTGCTTCAGGGAGGGGGAGCACAGATACG.

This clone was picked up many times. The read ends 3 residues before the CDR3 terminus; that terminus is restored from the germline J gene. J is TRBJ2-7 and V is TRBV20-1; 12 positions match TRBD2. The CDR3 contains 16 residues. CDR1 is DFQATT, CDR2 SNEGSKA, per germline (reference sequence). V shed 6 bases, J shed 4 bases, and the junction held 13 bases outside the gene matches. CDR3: CSAPPSSGGARYEQYF. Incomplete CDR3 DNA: TGCAGTGCACCCCCCTCTAGCGGGGGGGCCAGGTACGAG.

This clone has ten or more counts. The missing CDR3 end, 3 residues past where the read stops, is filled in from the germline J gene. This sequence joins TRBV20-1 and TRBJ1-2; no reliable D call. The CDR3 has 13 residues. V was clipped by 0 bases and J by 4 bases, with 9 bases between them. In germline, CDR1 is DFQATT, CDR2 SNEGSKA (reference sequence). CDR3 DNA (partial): TGCAGTGCTAGAGACCCGACAAGCTATGGC. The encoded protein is CSARDPTSYG. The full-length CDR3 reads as CSARDPTSYGYTF.